This TCR beta chain was sequenced during a study of response to subunit inactivated influenza vaccine (dated by TCRdb to 2016 to 2018). Broadly, across the study: The study used deep quantitative T cell receptor repertoire profiling to track responses to a trivalent subunit inactivated influenza vaccine. The study at large found these results: According to the authors, only a limited number of new T cells may be recruited by each seasonal influenza vaccination.

Preparation of the library involved RT-PCR. The sequencer listed for this sample is Illumina HiSeq 2500. The public sequencing data were trimmed at Q25 with fastp and processed into clonotypes with MiXCR by TCRdb, which kept only in-frame beta chains. CDR3 protein sequences are deduplicated, and each keeps its most common genes and DNA. In this sample the table shows 800,000 to 1,000,000 distinct CDR3 sequences, around 20% of which occur a single time. The biggest ten clones account for 10% of the sample. The germline V gene (reference sequence) gives CDR1 as SEHNR and CDR2 as FQNEAQ. The junction carries 14 bases between V and J, which are trimmed by 6 bases and 5 bases respectively. The CDR3 goes from the cysteine to the phenylalanine over 13 residues. Of the read, only the CDR3 DNA is kept; its 39 bases are in frame from base 1. Notes on this clonotype: Its cognate antigen has yet to be identified. No qualities accompany the bases; no much larger clone lies one base away.

The sequencing used PBMCs from blood, collected roughly 5 days after vaccination. The chain uses TRBV7-9 and TRBJ2-7, with TRBD2 perhaps the D gene, on 6 matching bases. The sequence was collected from a middle-aged man who received an inactivated influenza vaccine. Donor details come from another sample of the same person, matched by shared clones. Here the CDR3 is given as CASSRLGGDEQYF. The sequence in DNA is TGTGCCAGCAGTCGCCTAGGAGGGGACGAGCAGTACTTC.